These T cell receptor beta chains were read from a single sample in a study of shared clonotypes between healthy human individuals. Clones were read by immunoSEQ multiplex PCR, and TCRdb kept only the in-frame ones, dropping some. Of 2 million to 3 million clones listed, under 95% were seen once; the top ten hold approximately 0.35%. Sequencing was done on a sample of naive CD4+ T cells from PBMCs. The receptors shown here come from a man younger than 30 in good health. Some clones in this sample may be carry-over from other donors' samples. Each CDR3 is given with its conserved first and last residue. D genes are given only for firm matches. A clone size is listed for some rows: how often the clone was seen (once, few, many), or a class if it is expanded.

TRBJ1-1	TRBV19	TRBD1	-	CASSIDAGGLGNTEAFF	TGTGCCAGTAGTATAGATGCAGGGGGGCTGGGGAACACTGAAGCTTTCTTT
TRBJ2-5	TRBV29-1	-	-	CSGSTDQETQYF	TGCAGCGGGTCGACAGACCAAGAGACCCAGTACTTC
TRBJ1-3	TRBV7-8	-	-	CASSPYTGTHSGNTIYF	TGTGCCAGCAGCCCCTATACAGGGACCCATTCTGGAAACACCATATATTTT
TRBJ2-3	TRBV2	TRBD2	-	CASRAGLAGGDTQYF	TGTGCCAGCAGGGCAGGACTAGCGGGGGGAGATACGCAGTATTTT
TRBJ1-1	TRBV6-5	-	-	CASSLLIETEAFF	TGTGCCAGCAGTTTACTCATAGAGACTGAAGCTTTCTTT
TRBJ2-1	TRBV28	-	-	CASSLVGEWNEQFF	TGTGCCAGCAGTTTGGTAGGAGAATGGAATGAGCAGTTCTTC
TRBJ1-5	TRBV27	-	-	CASSLLGGQPQHF	TGTGCCAGCAGTTTGCTGGGCGGCCAGCCCCAGCATTTT
TRBJ2-3	TRBV2	TRBD2	-	CASSEGTSGSYGTDTQYF	TGTGCCAGCAGTGAGGGTACTAGCGGGAGTTATGGCACAGATACGCAGTATTTT
TRBJ2-6	TRBV28	TRBD1	-	CASSEDRAGANVLTF	TGTGCCAGCAGTGAGGACAGGGCCGGGGCCAACGTCCTGACTTTC
TRBJ2-7	TRBV5-3	-	-	CARSQQGYEQYF	TGTGCCAGAAGCCAACAGGGCTACGAGCAGTACTTC
TRBJ1-3	TRBV5-1	TRBD1	-	CASSWGAGTGRDTIYF	TGCGCCAGCAGCTGGGGGGCCGGGACAGGGAGAGACACCATATATTTT
TRBJ1-1	TRBV7-2	-	-	CASSLSAAPNTEAFF	TGTGCCAGCAGCTTGTCTGCGGCACCGAACACTGAAGCTTTCTTT
TRBJ2-1	TRBV5-4	TRBD2	-	CASSLGGAGGNNEQFF	TGTGCCAGCAGCTTGGGCGGAGCGGGAGGTAACAATGAGCAGTTCTTC
TRBJ2-3	TRBV27	-	once	CASKGRPVSTDTQYF	TGTGCCAGCAAGGGCCGACCGGTTAGCACAGATACGCAGTATTTT
TRBJ1-2	TRBV6-5	TRBD1	-	CASSYGQGAFYGYTF	TGTGCCAGCAGTTACGGGCAGGGGGCGTTCTATGGCTACACCTTC
TRBJ2-5	TRBV29-1	TRBD2	-	CSAAPGLLVETQYF	TGCAGCGCAGCACCGGGACTATTAGTAGAGACCCAGTACTTC
TRBJ1-3	TRBV9	-	-	CASSVTRDGGNTIYF	TGTGCCAGCAGCGTGACCAGGGATGGGGGAAACACCATATATTTT
TRBJ1-3	TRBV7-9	-	once	CASSLPQGPGSTIYF	TGTGCCAGCAGCCTTCCCCAGGGGCCGGGAAGCACCATATATTTT
TRBJ2-7	TRBV28	TRBD2	-	CASSLFPKLAPTYEQYF	TGTGCCAGCAGTTTATTCCCAAAACTAGCGCCGACCTACGAGCAGTACTTC
TRBJ2-7	TRBV5-1	TRBD2	-	CASSLLSTAGGTYEQYF	TGCGCCAGCAGCTTGTTGTCCACGGCGGGAGGGACCTACGAGCAGTACTTC
TRBJ2-7	TRBV7-8	-	-	CASSPKPYEQYF	TGTGCCAGCAGCCCTAAGCCCTACGAGCAGTACTTC
TRBJ2-2	TRBV7-9	-	-	CASSPGWPSQSDTGELFF	TGTGCCAGCAGCCCTGGGTGGCCCTCGCAATCGGACACCGGGGAGCTGTTTTTT
TRBJ1-2	TRBV9	-	-	CASSVGTQGRDYGYTF	TGTGCCAGCAGCGTAGGAACCCAGGGGAGGGACTATGGCTACACCTTC
TRBJ2-7	TRBV18	TRBD1	few	CASSARQGYEQYF	TGTGCCAGCTCCGCACGACAGGGCTACGAGCAGTACTTC
TRBJ2-2	TRBV5-1	-	-	CASSLVATNTGELFF	TGCGCCAGCAGCTTGGTGGCAACTAACACCGGGGAGCTGTTTTTT